This T cell receptor (beta chain) derives from a study of cytomegalovirus exposure and HLA in healthy donors. Germline V gene data show CDR1 as SGHVS and CDR2 as FQNEAQ. V shed 4 bases, J shed 6 bases, and the junction held 11 bases outside the gene matches. The CDR3 spans 15 residues. The primer mix had 60 Vbeta and 13 Jbeta primers. Libraries were prepared by immunoSEQ multiplex PCR; TCRdb keeps only in-frame clonotypes and omits some of them. Here the sample spans 170,000 or so clones, around 80% being singletons. What was sequenced was PBMCs. The source of this sequence is a male donor in good health and CMV-seropositive. The chain employs TRBV7-8 and TRBJ2-7; 8 nucleotides agree with TRBD1. This CDR3 is CASSYLQGVVGEQYF. The CDR3 coding sequence is TGTGCCAGCAGCTATCTACAGGGGGTCGTCGGCGAGCAGTACTTC.